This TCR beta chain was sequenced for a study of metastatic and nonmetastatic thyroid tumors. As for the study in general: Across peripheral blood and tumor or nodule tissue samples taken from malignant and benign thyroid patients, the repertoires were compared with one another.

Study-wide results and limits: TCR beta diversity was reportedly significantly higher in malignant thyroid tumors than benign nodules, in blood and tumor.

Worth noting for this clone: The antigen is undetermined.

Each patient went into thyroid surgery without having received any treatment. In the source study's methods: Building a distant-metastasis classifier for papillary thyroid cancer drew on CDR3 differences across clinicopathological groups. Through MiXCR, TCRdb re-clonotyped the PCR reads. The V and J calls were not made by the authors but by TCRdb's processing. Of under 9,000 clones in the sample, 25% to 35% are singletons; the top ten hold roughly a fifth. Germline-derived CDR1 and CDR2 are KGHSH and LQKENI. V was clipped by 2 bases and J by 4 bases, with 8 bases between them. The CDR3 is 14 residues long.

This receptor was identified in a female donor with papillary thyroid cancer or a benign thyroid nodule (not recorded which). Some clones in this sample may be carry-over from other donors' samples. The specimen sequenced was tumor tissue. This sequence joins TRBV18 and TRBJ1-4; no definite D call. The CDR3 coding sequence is TGTGCCAGCTCACCAGGGAGTAATAATGAAAAACTGTTTTTT. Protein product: CASSPGSNNEKLFF.